The T cell receptor beta chain under discussion was sequenced for a study of T cell responses to AZD1222 COVID-19 vaccine. The method was immunoSEQ multiplex PCR; TCRdb's version includes in-frame clones alone and lacks a portion of them. The data contain around 25,000 clones, 80% to 90% of them singletons. Unmatched junction bases numbered 7, after V lost 6 bases and J lost 8 bases. Germline V gene data show CDR1 as SNHLY and CDR2 as FYNNEI. The CDR3 runs 14 residues. The TCR comes from an adult who received the AZD1222 COVID-19 vaccine. The chain combines TRBV2 with TRBJ1-4; TRBD1 agrees at 9 bases. The sample in question was peripheral blood, obtained 28 days after the second AZD1222 dose. The DNA for the CDR3 is TGTGCCAGCAGGGCCGGGACAGGGAAAGAAAAACTGTTTTTT. Translation gives CASRAGTGKEKLFF.